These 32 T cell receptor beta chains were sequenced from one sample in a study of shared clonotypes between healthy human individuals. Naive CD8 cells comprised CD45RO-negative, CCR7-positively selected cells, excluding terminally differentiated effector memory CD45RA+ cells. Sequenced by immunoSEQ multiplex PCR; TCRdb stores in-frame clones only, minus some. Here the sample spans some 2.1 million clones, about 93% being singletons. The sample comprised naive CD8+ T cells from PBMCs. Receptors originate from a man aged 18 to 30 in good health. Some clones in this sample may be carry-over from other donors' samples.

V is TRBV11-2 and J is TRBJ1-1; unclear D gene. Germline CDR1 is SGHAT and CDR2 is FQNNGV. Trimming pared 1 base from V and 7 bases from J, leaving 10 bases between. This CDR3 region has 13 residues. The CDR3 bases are TGTGCCAGCAGCTTAGTCAGAGGCGATGAAGCTTTCTTT. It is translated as CASSLVRGDEAFF. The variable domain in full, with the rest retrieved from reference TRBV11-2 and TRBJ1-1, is EAGVAQSPRYKIIEKRQSVAFWCNPISGHATLYWYQQILGQGPKLLIQFQNNGVVDDSQLPKDRFSAERLKGVDSTLKIQPAKLEDSAVYLCASSLVRGDEAFFGQGTRLTVV.

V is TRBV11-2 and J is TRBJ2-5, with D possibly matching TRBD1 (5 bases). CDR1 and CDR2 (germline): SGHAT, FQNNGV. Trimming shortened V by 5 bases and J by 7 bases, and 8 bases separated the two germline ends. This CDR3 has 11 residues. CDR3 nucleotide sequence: TGTGCCAGCAGCAGAGACAGGACCCAGTACTTC. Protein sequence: CASSRDRTQYF.

CDR3 bases: TGTGCCAGCAGCGGGTCCTTAGGGGGCACAGATACGCAGTATTTT. Encoded protein: CASSGSLGGTDTQYF. The chain employs TRBV9 and TRBJ2-3; a possible D gene is TRBD1 (5 bases). Looked up from germline, CDR1 is SGDLS and CDR2 is YYNGEE. The CDR3 totals 15 residues. With 3 bases removed from V and 1 base from J, the gap between germline ends came to 12 bases.

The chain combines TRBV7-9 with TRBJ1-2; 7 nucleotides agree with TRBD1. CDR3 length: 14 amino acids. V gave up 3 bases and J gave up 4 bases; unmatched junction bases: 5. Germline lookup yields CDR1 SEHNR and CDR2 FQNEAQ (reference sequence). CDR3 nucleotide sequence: TGTGCCAGCAGCTTCGAGGGGGCGGTCTATGGCTACACCTTC. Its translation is CASSFEGAVYGYTF.

The CDR3 is CASSVPGLTDTQYF. CDR3 nucleotide sequence: TGTGCCAGCAGTGTCCCAGGGTTGACAGATACGCAGTATTTT. V and J are TRBV27 and TRBJ2-3; a possible D gene is TRBD1 (5 bases). V was shortened by 5 bases and J by 3 bases, with 12 bases between the two germline ends. Germline V gene data show CDR1 as MNHEY and CDR2 as SMNVEV (reference sequence). The CDR3 is 14 amino acids.

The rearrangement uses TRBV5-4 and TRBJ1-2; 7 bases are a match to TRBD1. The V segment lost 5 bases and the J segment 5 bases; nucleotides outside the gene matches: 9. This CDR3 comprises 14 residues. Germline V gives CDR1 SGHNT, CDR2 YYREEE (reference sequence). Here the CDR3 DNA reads TGTGCCAGCAGACCTGACAGGGCCCTGTATGGCTACACCTTC. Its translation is CASRPDRALYGYTF. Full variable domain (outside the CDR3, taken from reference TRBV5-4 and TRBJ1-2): ETGVTQSPTHLIKTRGQQVTLRCSSQSGHNTVSWYQQALGQGPQFIFQYYREEENGRGNFPPRFSGLQFPNYSSELNVNALELDDSALYLCASRPDRALYGYTFGSGTRLTVV.

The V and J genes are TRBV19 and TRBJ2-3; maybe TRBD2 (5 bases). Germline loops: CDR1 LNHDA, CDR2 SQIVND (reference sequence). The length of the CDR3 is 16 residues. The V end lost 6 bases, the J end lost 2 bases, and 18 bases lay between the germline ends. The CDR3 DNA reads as TGTGCCAGTAGCGCGTCGACGGGGTGGGTCACAGATACGCAGTATTTT. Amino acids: CASSASTGWVTDTQYF.

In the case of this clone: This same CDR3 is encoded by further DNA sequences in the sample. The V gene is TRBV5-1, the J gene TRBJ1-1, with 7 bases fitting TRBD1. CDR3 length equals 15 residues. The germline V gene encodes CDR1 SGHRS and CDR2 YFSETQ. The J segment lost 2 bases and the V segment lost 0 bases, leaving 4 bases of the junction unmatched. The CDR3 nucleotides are TGCGCCAGCAGCTTGGTACAGGGGCTAAACACTGAAGCTTTCTTT. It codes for CASSLVQGLNTEAFF.

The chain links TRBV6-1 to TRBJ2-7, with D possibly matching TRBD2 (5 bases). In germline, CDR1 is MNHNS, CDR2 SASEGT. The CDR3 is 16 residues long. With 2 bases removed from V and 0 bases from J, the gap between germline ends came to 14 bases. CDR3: CASSESGFYSSYEQYF. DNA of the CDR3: TGTGCCAGCAGTGAAAGCGGATTCTATAGCTCCTACGAGCAGTACTTC.

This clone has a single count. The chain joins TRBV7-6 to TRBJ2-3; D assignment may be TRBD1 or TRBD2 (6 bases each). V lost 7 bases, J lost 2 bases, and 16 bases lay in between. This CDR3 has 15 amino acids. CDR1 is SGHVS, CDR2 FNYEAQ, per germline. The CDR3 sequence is CASTPTGGITDTQYF. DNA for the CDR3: TGTGCCAGCACCCCGACAGGCGGGATCACAGATACGCAGTATTTT.

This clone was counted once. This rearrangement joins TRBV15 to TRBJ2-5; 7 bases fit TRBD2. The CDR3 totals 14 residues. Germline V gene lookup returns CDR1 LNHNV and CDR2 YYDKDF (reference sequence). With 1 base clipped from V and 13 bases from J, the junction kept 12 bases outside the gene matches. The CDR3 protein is CATSRVGSGPVVYF. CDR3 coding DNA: TGTGCCACCAGCAGAGTGGGTAGCGGGCCCGTAGTGTACTTC.

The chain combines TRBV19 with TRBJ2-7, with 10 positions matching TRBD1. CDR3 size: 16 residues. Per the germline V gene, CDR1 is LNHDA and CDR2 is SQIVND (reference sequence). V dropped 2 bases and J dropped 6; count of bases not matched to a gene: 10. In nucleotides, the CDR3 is TGTGCCAGTAGTATATGGGACAGGGGATCTGGAGTCGAGCAGTACTTC. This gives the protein CASSIWDRGSGVEQYF. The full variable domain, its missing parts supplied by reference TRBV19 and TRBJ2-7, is DGGITQSPKYLFRKEGQNVTLSCEQNLNHDAMYWYRQDPGQGLRLIYYSQIVNDFQKGDIAEGYSVSREKKESFPLTVTSAQKNPTAFYLCASSIWDRGSGVEQYFGPGTRLTVT.

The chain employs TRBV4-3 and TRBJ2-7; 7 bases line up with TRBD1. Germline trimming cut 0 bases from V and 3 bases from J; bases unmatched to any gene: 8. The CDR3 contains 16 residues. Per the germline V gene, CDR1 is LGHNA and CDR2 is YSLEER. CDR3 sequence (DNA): TGCGCCAGCAGCCAAGATTCCCCGACAGGGAGCTACGAGCAGTACTTC. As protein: CASSQDSPTGSYEQYF.

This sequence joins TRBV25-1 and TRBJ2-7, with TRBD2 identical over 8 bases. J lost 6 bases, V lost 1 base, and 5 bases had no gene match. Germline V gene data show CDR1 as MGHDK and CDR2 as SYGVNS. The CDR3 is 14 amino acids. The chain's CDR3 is CASSELGLVSEQYF. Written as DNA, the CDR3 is TGTGCCAGCAGTGAATTGGGACTAGTATCCGAGCAGTACTTC.

This CDR3 reads CATRDSEGTNEKLFF. CDR3 nucleotides: TGTGCCACCCGGGACAGCGAAGGGACTAATGAAAAACTGTTTTTT. The gene calls are TRBV15 and TRBJ1-4; 7 bases agree with TRBD1. Germline loops: CDR1 LNHNV, CDR2 YYDKDF (reference sequence). This CDR3 has 15 residues. V lost 8 bases to trimming and J lost 2 bases; unmatched junction nucleotides: 8.

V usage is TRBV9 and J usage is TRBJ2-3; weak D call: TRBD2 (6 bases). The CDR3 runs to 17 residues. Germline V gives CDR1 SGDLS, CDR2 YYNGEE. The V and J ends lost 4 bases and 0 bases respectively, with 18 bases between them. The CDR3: CASSRILASTSTDTQYF. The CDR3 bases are TGTGCCAGCAGCAGAATTCTAGCGTCTACTAGCACAGATACGCAGTATTTT.

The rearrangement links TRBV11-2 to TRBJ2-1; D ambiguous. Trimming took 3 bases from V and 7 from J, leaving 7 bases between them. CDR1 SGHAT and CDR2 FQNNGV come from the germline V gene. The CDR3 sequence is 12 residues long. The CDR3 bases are TGTGCCAGCAGCTTTATGTGGAATGAGCAGTTCTTC. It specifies CASSFMWNEQFF.

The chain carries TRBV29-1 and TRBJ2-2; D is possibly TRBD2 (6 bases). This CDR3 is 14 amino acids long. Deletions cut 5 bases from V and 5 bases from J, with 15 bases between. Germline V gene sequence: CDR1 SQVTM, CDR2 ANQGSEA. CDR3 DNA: TGCAGCGTTAGGGGCGGGACGGGGACCGGGGAGCTGTTTTTT. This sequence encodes CSVRGGTGTGELFF.

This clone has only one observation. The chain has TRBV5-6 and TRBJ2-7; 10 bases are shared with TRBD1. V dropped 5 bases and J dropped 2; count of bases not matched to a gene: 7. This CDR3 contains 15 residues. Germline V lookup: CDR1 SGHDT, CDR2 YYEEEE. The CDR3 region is CASSPTGTGAYEQYF. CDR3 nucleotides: TGTGCCAGCAGTCCAACCGGGACAGGGGCCTACGAGCAGTACTTC.

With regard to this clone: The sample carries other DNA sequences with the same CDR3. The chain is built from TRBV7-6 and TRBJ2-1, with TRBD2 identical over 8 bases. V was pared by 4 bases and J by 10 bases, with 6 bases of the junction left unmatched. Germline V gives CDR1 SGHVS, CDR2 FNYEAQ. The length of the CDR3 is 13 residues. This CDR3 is CASSSGRGGEQFF. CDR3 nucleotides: TGTGCCAGCAGCTCCGGGCGCGGGGGGGAGCAGTTCTTC.

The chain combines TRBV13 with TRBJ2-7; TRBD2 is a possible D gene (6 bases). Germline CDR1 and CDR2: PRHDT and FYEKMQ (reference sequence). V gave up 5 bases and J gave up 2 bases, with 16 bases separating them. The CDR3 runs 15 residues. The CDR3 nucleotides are TGTGCCAGCAGCCCGGAACGGCGGGGACCCTACGAGCAGTACTTC. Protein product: CASSPERRGPYEQYF.

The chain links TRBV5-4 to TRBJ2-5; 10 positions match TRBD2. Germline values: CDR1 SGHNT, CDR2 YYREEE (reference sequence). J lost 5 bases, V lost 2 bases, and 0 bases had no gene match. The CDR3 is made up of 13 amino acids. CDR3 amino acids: CASSFSGGETQYF. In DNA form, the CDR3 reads TGTGCCAGCAGCTTTAGCGGGGGGGAGACCCAGTACTTC.

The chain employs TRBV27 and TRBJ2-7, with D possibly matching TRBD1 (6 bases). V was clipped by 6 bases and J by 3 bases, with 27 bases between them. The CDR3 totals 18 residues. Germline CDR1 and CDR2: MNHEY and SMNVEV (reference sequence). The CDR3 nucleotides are TGTGCCAGCAGACCTCTACGTGGGTTGCGTCAGGGGCTCTACGAGCAGTACTTC. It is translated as CASRPLRGLRQGLYEQYF.

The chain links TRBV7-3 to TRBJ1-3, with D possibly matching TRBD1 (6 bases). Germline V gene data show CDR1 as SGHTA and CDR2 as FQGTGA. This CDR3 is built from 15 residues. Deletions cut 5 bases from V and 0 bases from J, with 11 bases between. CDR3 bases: TGTGCCAGCAGCGAACAGGGTAGCTCTGGAAACACCATATATTTT. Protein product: CASSEQGSSGNTIYF.

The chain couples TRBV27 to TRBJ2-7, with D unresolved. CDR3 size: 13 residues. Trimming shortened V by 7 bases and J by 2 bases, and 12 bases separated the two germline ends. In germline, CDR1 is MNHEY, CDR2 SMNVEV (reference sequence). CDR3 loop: CASTGGTPYEQYF. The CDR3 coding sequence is TGTGCCAGCACTGGTGGAACCCCCTACGAGCAGTACTTC.

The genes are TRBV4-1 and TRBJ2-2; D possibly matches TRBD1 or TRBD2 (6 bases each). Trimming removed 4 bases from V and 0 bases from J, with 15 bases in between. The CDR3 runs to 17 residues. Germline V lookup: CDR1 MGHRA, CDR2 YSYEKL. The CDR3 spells CASSLGGLSANTGELFF. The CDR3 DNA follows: TGCGCCAGCAGCCTAGGGGGACTGTCCGCGAACACCGGGGAGCTGTTTTTT.

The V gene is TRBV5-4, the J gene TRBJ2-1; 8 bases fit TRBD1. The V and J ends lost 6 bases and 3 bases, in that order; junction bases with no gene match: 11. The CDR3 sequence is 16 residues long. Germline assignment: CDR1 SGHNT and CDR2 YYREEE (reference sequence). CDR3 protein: CASNPRDRNDYNEQFF. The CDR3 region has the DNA TGTGCCAGCAACCCCAGGGACAGGAACGACTACAATGAGCAGTTCTTC. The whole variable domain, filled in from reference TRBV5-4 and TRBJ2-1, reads ETGVTQSPTHLIKTRGQQVTLRCSSQSGHNTVSWYQQALGQGPQFIFQYYREEENGRGNFPPRFSGLQFPNYSSELNVNALELDDSALYLCASNPRDRNDYNEQFFGPGTRLTVL.

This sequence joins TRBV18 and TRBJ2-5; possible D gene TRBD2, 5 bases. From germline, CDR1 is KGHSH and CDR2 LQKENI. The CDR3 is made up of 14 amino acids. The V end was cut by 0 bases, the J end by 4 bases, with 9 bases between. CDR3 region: CASSPPLAPETQYF. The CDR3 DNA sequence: TGTGCCAGCTCACCACCCCTAGCCCCAGAGACCCAGTACTTC.

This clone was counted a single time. The CDR3 region is CASSSRDSTYEQYF. For the CDR3, the DNA is TGTGCCAGCAGCTCCCGGGACAGTACTTACGAGCAGTACTTC. This sequence joins TRBV11-2 and TRBJ2-7; 7 nucleotides agree with TRBD1. Germline V lookup: CDR1 SGHAT, CDR2 FQNNGV. This CDR3 has 14 residues. After removal of 4 bases from V and 4 bases from J, the junction contained 7 bases not matched to a gene.

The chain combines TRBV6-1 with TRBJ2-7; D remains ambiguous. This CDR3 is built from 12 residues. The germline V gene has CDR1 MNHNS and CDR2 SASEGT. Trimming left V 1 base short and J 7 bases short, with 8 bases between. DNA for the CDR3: TGTGCCAGCAGTGAAGTGGCTAGGGAGCAGTACTTC. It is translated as CASSEVAREQYF.

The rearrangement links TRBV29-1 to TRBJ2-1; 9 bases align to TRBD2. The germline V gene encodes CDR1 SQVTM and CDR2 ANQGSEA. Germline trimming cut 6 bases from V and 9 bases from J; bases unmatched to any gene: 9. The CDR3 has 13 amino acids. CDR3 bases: TGCAGCGTCCCACAATTTAGCGGGAGTGAGCAGTTCTTC. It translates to CSVPQFSGSEQFF.

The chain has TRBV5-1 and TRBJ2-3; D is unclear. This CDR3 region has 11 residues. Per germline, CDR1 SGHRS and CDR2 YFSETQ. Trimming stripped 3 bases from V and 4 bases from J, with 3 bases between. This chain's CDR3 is CASSWADTQYF. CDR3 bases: TGCGCCAGCAGCTGGGCAGATACGCAGTATTTT.